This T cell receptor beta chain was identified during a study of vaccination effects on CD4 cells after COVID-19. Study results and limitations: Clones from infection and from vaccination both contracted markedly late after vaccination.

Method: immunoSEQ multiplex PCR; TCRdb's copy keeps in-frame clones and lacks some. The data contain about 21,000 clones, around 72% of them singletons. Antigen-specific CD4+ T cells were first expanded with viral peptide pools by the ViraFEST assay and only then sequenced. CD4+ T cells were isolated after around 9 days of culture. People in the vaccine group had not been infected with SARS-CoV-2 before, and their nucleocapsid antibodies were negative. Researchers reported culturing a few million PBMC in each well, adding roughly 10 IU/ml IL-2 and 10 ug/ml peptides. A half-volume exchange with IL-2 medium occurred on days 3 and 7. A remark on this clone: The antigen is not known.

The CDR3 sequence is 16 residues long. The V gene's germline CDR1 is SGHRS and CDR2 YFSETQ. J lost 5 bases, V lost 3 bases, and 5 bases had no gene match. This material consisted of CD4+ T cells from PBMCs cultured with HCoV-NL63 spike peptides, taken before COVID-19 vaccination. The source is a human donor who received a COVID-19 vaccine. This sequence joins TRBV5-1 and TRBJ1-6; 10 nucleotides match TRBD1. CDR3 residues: CASSSEGQGNNSPLHF. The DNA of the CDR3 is TGCGCCAGCAGCTCTGAGGGACAGGGGAATAATTCACCCCTCCACTTT.